This passage covers 26 T cell receptor beta chains from one sample sequenced in a study of blood T cell repertoires in COVID-19. Using immunoSEQ multiplex PCR, the repertoire was profiled, and TCRdb retains in-frame clones only, with some absent. The table has about 40,000 clones, roughly 78% seen once. Material for sequencing was peripheral blood. These receptors all stem from a man aged 80 or over with active or convalescent COVID-19.

The rearrangement links TRBV29-1 to TRBJ2-5, with 8 nucleotides matching TRBD2. The CDR3 has 15 amino acids. Germline-derived CDR1 and CDR2 are SQVTM and ANQGSEA. V was clipped by 2 bases and J by 0 bases; unmatched bases: 5. The CDR3 nucleotides read TGCAGCGTTGAACGTGGGACTAGACACCAAGAGACCCAGTACTTC. Translation gives CSVERGTRHQETQYF.

The V and J genes are TRBV2 and TRBJ2-2; TRBD2 is a possible D gene (6 bases). Per germline, CDR1 SNHLY and CDR2 FYNNEI. This CDR3 comprises 15 residues. V lost 0 bases and J 6 bases, leaving 11 bases between the germline ends. The CDR3 protein is CASSEAGGEAGELFF. The CDR3 DNA reads TGTGCCAGCAGTGAAGCGGGGGGAGAAGCCGGGGAGCTGTTTTTT.

This CDR3 reads CASNRGQNTEAFF. Here the CDR3 DNA reads TGTGCCAGTAACAGGGGTCAGAACACTGAAGCTTTCTTT. This chain links TRBV19 with TRBJ1-1; 7 nucleotides align to TRBD1. The CDR3 contains 13 residues. The germline CDR1 and CDR2 sequences are LNHDA and SQIVND (reference sequence). V lost 7 bases to trimming and J lost 1 base; unmatched junction nucleotides: 3.

The CDR3 is CASTRGGSNEQFF. The CDR3 DNA reads TGTGCCAGCACAAGAGGAGGTAGCAATGAGCAGTTCTTC. V usage is TRBV28 and J usage is TRBJ2-1; perhaps TRBD2 as D (5 bases). The CDR3 has 13 residues. The germline V gene has CDR1 MDHEN and CDR2 SYDVKM. V lost 7 bases and J lost 6, with 13 bases in between.

There are a few counts of this clone. The V and J genes are TRBV30 and TRBJ1-3; D is unresolved. The V gene lost 8 bases and the J gene lost 0 bases, with 20 bases spanning the gap. CDR1 is GTSNPN and CDR2 is SVGIG in the germline V gene (reference sequence). The CDR3 contains 16 residues. The CDR3 reads CARSPGVGFSGNTIYF. The CDR3 coding sequence is TGTGCCCGATCCCCTGGAGTTGGGTTCTCTGGAAACACCATATATTTT. Together with reference TRBV30 and TRBJ1-3, the CDR3 gives the full variable domain: SQTIHQWPATLVQPVGSPLSLECTVEGTSNPNLYWYRQAAGRGLQLLFYSVGIGQISSEVPQNLSASRPQDRQFILSSKKLLLSDSGFYLCARSPGVGFSGNTIYFGEGSWLTVV.

The CDR3 is CASSLSAGNTIYF. CDR3 sequence (DNA): TGTGCCAGCAGCCTGTCTGCTGGAAACACCATATATTTT. The rearrangement uses TRBV28 and TRBJ1-3; D gene ambiguous. The ends were cut back, 6 bases at V and 2 bases at J, with 8 bases in the middle. The CDR3 contains 13 residues. CDR1 is MDHEN and CDR2 is SYDVKM in the germline V gene. Drawing the rest from reference TRBV28 and TRBJ1-3, the complete variable domain is DVKVTQSSRYLVKRTGEKVFLECVQDMDHENMFWYRQDPGLGLRLIYFSYDVKMKEKGDIPEGYSVSREKKERFSLILESASTNQTSMYLCASSLSAGNTIYFGEGSWLTVV.

The J gene is TRBJ1-4, the V gene TRBV10-1; 12 bases agree with TRBD1. CDR1 is WNHNN, CDR2 SYGVQD, per germline (reference sequence). The length of the CDR3 is 24 residues. J gave up 8 bases and V 7 bases, and 35 bases lay outside the gene matches. CDR3 amino acids: CASTSAHSYSFSGDRGRSGEKLFF. The CDR3 DNA reads TGCGCCAGCACAAGTGCGCACTCTTACTCCTTCAGTGGGGACAGGGGGCGGAGTGGAGAAAAACTGTTTTTT.

The V gene is TRBV19, the J gene TRBJ1-5, with TRBD1 matching 8 bases. Unmatched junction bases numbered 4, after V lost 3 bases and J lost 6 bases. The CDR3 runs to 14 residues. Germline V gene data show CDR1 as LNHDA and CDR2 as SQIVND (reference sequence). Here the CDR3 reads CASSMDRASQPQHF. CDR3 DNA: TGTGCCAGTAGTATGGACAGGGCTAGTCAGCCCCAGCATTTT.

The chain couples TRBV5-1 to TRBJ2-3; TRBD2 agrees at 14 bases. The length of the CDR3 is 13 residues. Germline V CDR1 and CDR2: SGHRS, YFSETQ. V was pared by 3 bases and J by 10 bases, with 1 base of the junction left unmatched. CDR3 in amino acids: CASSSTSGRAQYF. CDR3 sequence (DNA): TGCGCCAGCAGCTCGACTAGCGGGAGGGCGCAGTATTTT. Full variable domain (missing parts from reference TRBV5-1 and TRBJ2-3): KAGVTQTPRYLIKTRGQQVTLSCSPISGHRSVSWYQQTPGQGLQFLFEYFSETQRNKGNFPGRFSGRQFSNSRSEMNVSTLELGDSALYLCASSSTSGRAQYFGPGTRLTVL.

J is TRBJ1-1 and V is TRBV11-2; no reliable D call. The germline V and J ends were trimmed by 4 bases and 1 base, with 7 bases remaining between them. CDR1 SGHAT and CDR2 FQNNGV come from the germline V gene. The CDR3 runs 13 residues. The CDR3 sequence is CASSSGTNTEAFF. The CDR3 DNA reads as TGTGCCAGCAGCTCGGGAACGAACACTGAAGCTTTCTTT.

The V gene is TRBV9, the J gene TRBJ2-2, with TRBD1 matching 9 bases. From germline, CDR1 is SGDLS and CDR2 YYNGEE. After removal of 5 bases from V and 6 bases from J, the junction contained 5 bases not matched to a gene. The CDR3 spans 14 residues. CDR3 coding DNA: TGTGCCAGCAGGACGGGACAGGGATCCGGGGAGCTGTTTTTT. Translating it yields CASRTGQGSGELFF.

The V gene is TRBV19, the J gene TRBJ1-2; perhaps TRBD1 as D (5 bases). CDR3 length equals 15 residues. CDR1 is LNHDA and CDR2 is SQIVND in the germline V gene (reference sequence). Trimming removed 3 bases at V and 3 bases at J, with 14 bases between. The CDR3 is CASSIPEARDYGYTF. The DNA for the CDR3 is TGTGCCAGTAGTATCCCAGAAGCCAGGGACTATGGCTACACCTTC. The entire variable domain, with the rest obtained from reference TRBV19 and TRBJ1-2, is as follows: DGGITQSPKYLFRKEGQNVTLSCEQNLNHDAMYWYRQDPGQGLRLIYYSQIVNDFQKGDIAEGYSVSREKKESFPLTVTSAQKNPTAFYLCASSIPEARDYGYTFGSGTRLTVV.

The genes are TRBV28 and TRBJ2-7; TRBD1 matches 9 bases. V trimming: 6 bases; J trimming: 4 bases; junction bases outside the gene matches: 13. The CDR3 contains 16 residues. Germline loops: CDR1 MDHEN, CDR2 SYDVKM. The CDR3 loop is CASREPSGTGLYEQYF. DNA for the CDR3: TGTGCCAGCAGGGAACCTTCCGGGACAGGGTTATACGAGCAGTACTTC.

The sample holds one count of this clone. The chain has TRBV28 and TRBJ2-7; TRBD1 matches 7 bases. CDR3 length equals 15 residues. With V trimmed by 6 bases and J by 3 bases, 11 bases remained unmatched. The germline CDR1 and CDR2 sequences are MDHEN and SYDVKM. This CDR3 is CASSPGTVLFYEQYF. The CDR3 DNA follows: TGTGCCAGCAGCCCCGGGACAGTTCTCTTCTACGAGCAGTACTTC.

The genes are TRBV7-6 and TRBJ2-7; tentatively, D is TRBD2 (6 bases). Trimming stripped 5 bases from V and 6 bases from J, with 14 bases between. This CDR3 region has 13 residues. Germline lookup yields CDR1 SGHVS and CDR2 FNYEAQ. In DNA form, the CDR3 reads TGTGCCAGCAGCCCTCTCGGGGGTTCCGAGCAGTACTTC. Amino acid sequence: CASSPLGGSEQYF.

This clone was seen a single time. This chain joins TRBV7-9 and TRBJ1-5, with TRBD1 matching 8 bases. The CDR3 extends over 17 amino acids. V lost 3 bases, J lost 3 bases, and 10 bases stayed unmatched. Germline assignment: CDR1 SEHNR and CDR2 FQNEAQ (reference sequence). The DNA of the CDR3 is TGTGCCAGCAGCTTGGGTCTCAGGGGGCTTGACAATCAGCCCCAGCATTTT. Amino acids: CASSLGLRGLDNQPQHF. Looking up the rest from reference TRBV7-9 and TRBJ1-5 gives the full variable domain: DTGVSQNPRHKITKRGQNVTFRCDPISEHNRLYWYRQTLGQGPEFLTYFQNEAQLEKSRLLSDRFSAERPKGSFSTLEIQRTEQGDSAMYLCASSLGLRGLDNQPQHFGDGTRLSIL.

A single count supports this clone. The chain recombines TRBV7-3 with TRBJ2-1; 13 nucleotides align to TRBD2. Germline values: CDR1 SGHTA, CDR2 FQGTGA. The CDR3 extends over 13 amino acids. Trimming cost V 4 bases and J 10 bases; bases outside gene matches: 1. CDR3 residues: CASSSGLAGEQFF. DNA for the CDR3: TGTGCCAGCAGCTCGGGACTAGCGGGGGAGCAGTTCTTC.

The V call is TRBV27, the J call TRBJ2-7, with 7 positions matching TRBD1. Germline trimming cut 5 bases from V and 6 bases from J; bases unmatched to any gene: 10. Germline CDR1 reads MNHEY; CDR2 reads SMNVEV (reference sequence). This CDR3 is 14 amino acids long. The CDR3 region has the DNA TGTGCCAGCAGTCCACGACAGGGAGTCGGCGAGCAGTACTTC. Protein product: CASSPRQGVGEQYF.

This chain connects TRBV30 to TRBJ2-7; 8 bases agree with TRBD2. This CDR3 has 15 residues. V dropped 0 bases and J dropped 0; count of bases not matched to a gene: 4. Germline V lookup: CDR1 GTSNPN, CDR2 SVGIG (reference sequence). The CDR3 DNA sequence: TGTGCCTGGAGTGTACCCAGCGGGGGCTCCTACGAGCAGTACTTC. Translated: CAWSVPSGGSYEQYF. Together with reference TRBV30 and TRBJ2-7, the CDR3 gives the full variable domain: SQTIHQWPATLVQPVGSPLSLECTVEGTSNPNLYWYRQAAGRGLQLLFYSVGIGQISSEVPQNLSASRPQDRQFILSSKKLLLSDSGFYLCAWSVPSGGSYEQYFGPGTRLTVT.

The CDR3 region has the DNA TGTGCCAGCTCACCCCGGGAGAACACCGGGGAGCTGTTTTTT. Its translation is CASSPRENTGELFF. V is TRBV18 and J is TRBJ2-2; a weak D match, TRBD2 (5 bases). Trimming took off 3 bases at V and 1 base at J, with 6 bases between the two ends. The CDR3 extends over 14 amino acids. CDR1 KGHSH and CDR2 LQKENI come from the germline V gene.

V gene TRBV7-2 combines with J gene TRBJ1-5, with TRBD1 matching over 10 bases. From germline, CDR1 is SGHTA and CDR2 FQGNSA. CDR3 length: 18 amino acids. Germline trimming cut 2 bases from V and 0 bases from J; bases unmatched to any gene: 7. In nucleotides, the CDR3 is TGTGCCAGCAGCTTACCGGACAGGGGGAACGATAGCAATCAGCCCCAGCATTTT. Protein sequence: CASSLPDRGNDSNQPQHF.

V is TRBV9 and J is TRBJ1-2; a weak D match, TRBD1 (5 bases). V dropped 2 bases and J dropped 3 bases, with 8 bases sitting between them. From germline, CDR1 is SGDLS and CDR2 YYNGEE. The CDR3 is 13 amino acids. The CDR3 DNA follows: TGTGCCAGCAGCGTTGGGGGGGACTATGGCTACACCTTC. This gives the protein CASSVGGDYGYTF. Full variable domain (outside the CDR3, taken from reference TRBV9 and TRBJ1-2): DSGVTQTPKHLITATGQRVTLRCSPRSGDLSVYWYQQSLDQGLQFLIQYYNGEERAKGNILERFSAQQFPDLHSELNLSSLELGDSALYFCASSVGGDYGYTFGSGTRLTVV.

CDR3 sequence: CAWRPSGGYQETQYF. CDR3 nucleotide sequence: TGTGCCTGGAGACCTAGCGGGGGGTACCAAGAGACCCAGTACTTC. This chain links TRBV30 with TRBJ2-5, with TRBD2 matching 11 bases. CDR3 length: 15 residues. Germline V lookup: CDR1 GTSNPN, CDR2 SVGIG (reference sequence). Trimming cost V 3 bases and J 0 bases; bases outside gene matches: 3. Supplemented by reference TRBV30 and TRBJ2-5, the full variable domain reads SQTIHQWPATLVQPVGSPLSLECTVEGTSNPNLYWYRQAAGRGLQLLFYSVGIGQISSEVPQNLSASRPQDRQFILSSKKLLLSDSGFYLCAWRPSGGYQETQYFGPGTRLLVL.

The chain employs TRBV19 and TRBJ2-7, with 7 bases fitting TRBD1. The CDR3 length is 16 residues. V was clipped by 0 bases and J by 3 bases; unmatched bases: 8. Germline CDR1 and CDR2: LNHDA and SQIVND (reference sequence). As DNA, the CDR3 is TGTGCCAGTAGTATAGAGGGACAGAGTCCCCTCTACGAGCAGTACTTC. Translated, it gives CASSIEGQSPLYEQYF.

This chain uses TRBV11-2 with TRBJ2-1; 9 positions agree with TRBD1. Trimming cost V 3 bases and J 1 base; bases outside gene matches: 1. Germline CDR1 and CDR2: SGHAT and FQNNGV. The CDR3 length is 15 residues. The CDR3 spells CASSLGQGSYNEQFF. The CDR3 nucleotides are TGTGCCAGCAGCTTGGGACAGGGTTCCTACAATGAGCAGTTCTTC.

This clone was seen a few times. V is TRBV19 and J is TRBJ1-1, with 8 bases matching TRBD1. This CDR3 has 15 residues. Germline V gene sequence: CDR1 LNHDA, CDR2 SQIVND (reference sequence). V trimming: 7 bases; J trimming: 1 base; junction bases outside the gene matches: 8. The CDR3 nucleotides are TGTGCCAGTAAGTTGGGGACAGGAGGGAACACTGAAGCTTTCTTT. Translated, it gives CASKLGTGGNTEAFF.